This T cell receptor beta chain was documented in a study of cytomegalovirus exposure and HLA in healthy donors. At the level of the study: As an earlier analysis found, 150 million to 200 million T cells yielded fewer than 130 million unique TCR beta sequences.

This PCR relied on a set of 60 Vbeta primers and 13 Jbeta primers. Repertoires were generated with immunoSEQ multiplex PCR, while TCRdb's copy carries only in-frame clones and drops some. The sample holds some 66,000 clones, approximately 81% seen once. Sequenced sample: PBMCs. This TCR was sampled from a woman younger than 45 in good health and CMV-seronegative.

The CDR3 region has the DNA TGTGCCAGCAGCTTAGTAGGAGGACAGTTCTATGGCTACACCTTC. Encoded protein: CASSLVGGQFYGYTF. The J gene is TRBJ1-2, the V gene TRBV11-2, with D perhaps matching TRBD1 (6 bases). Germline V gene sequence: CDR1 SGHAT, CDR2 FQNNGV. The V and J ends lost 1 base and 4 bases respectively, with 13 bases between them. The CDR3 sequence is 15 residues long.